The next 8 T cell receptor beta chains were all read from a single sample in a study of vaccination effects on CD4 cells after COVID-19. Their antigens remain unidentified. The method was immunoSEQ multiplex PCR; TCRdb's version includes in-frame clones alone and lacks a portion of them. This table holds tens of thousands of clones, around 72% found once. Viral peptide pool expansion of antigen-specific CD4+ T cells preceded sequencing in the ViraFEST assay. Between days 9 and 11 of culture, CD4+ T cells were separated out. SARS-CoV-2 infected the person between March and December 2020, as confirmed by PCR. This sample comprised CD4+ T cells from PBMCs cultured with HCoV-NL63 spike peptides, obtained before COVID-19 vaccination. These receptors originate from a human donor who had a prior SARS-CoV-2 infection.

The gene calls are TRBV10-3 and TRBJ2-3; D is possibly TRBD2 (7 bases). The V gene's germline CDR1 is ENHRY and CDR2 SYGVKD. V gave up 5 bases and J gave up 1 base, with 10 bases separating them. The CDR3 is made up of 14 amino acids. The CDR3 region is CAISSRGRTDTQYF. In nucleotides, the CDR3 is TGTGCCATCAGTTCGCGGGGGCGCACAGATACGCAGTATTTT.

Here the CDR3 DNA reads TGCAGCGCTTACACAAGACAGTATAACACTGAAGCTTTCTTT. Translating gives CSAYTRQYNTEAFF. V is TRBV29-1 and J is TRBJ1-1; D is perhaps TRBD1 (5 bases). The CDR3 is 14 amino acids. The germline V and J ends were trimmed by 7 bases and 2 bases, with 17 bases remaining between them. From germline, CDR1 is SQVTM and CDR2 ANQGSEA.

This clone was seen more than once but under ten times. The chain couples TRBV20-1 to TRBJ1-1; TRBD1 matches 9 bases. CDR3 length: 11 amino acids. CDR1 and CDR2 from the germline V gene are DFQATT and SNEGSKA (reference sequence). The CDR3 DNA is TGCATGACGAGACAGGGGGTTTGGGCTTTCTTT. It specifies CMTRQGVWAFF.

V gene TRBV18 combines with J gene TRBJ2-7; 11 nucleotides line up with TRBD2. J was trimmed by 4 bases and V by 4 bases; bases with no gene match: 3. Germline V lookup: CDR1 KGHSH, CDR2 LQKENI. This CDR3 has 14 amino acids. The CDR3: CASSQLAGAYEQYF. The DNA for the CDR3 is TGTGCCAGCTCACAACTAGCGGGAGCTTACGAGCAGTACTTC.

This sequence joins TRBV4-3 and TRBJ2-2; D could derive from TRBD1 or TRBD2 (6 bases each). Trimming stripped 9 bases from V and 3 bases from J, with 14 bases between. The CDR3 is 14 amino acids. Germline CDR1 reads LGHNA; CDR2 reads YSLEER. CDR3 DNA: TGCGCCAGTAGGAGGGGGTGGTACACCGGGGAGCTGTTTTTT. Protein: CASRRGWYTGELFF.

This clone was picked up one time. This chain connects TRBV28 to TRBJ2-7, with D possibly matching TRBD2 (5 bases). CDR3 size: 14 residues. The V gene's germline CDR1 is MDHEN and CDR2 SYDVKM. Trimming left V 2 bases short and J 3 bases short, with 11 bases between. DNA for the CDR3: TGTGCCAGCAGTTTAGCGGGCTCGTACTACGAGCAGTACTTC. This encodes CASSLAGSYYEQYF.

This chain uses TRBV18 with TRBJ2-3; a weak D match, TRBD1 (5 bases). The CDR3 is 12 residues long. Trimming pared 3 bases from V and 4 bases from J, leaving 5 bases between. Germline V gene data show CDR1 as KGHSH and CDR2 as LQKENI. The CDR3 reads CASSPGPDTQYF. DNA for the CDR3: TGTGCCAGCTCACCGGGGCCAGATACGCAGTATTTT.

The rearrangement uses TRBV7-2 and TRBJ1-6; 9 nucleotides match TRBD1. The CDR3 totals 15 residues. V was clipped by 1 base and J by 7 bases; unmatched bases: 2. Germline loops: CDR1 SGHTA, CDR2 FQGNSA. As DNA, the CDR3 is TGTGCCAGCAGCTTAGTGGGACAGGGAAATTCACCCCTCCACTTT. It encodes CASSLVGQGNSPLHF.